One sample yielded the 2 T cell receptor beta chains listed below, sequenced in a study of PD-1 blockade in classical Hodgkin lymphoma. Profiling relied on immunoSEQ multiplex PCR, and the TCRdb table lists in-frame clones only, not all of them. The sample has tens of thousands of clones, under 95% seen once. The time point was: cycle 4 day 1 (C4D1), after 6 weeks of nivolumab. After autologous stem cell transplantation all patients relapsed, and prior brentuximab vedotin exposure differed between cohorts. Sequencing used peripheral blood mononuclear cells (PBMCs), obtained before the fourth cycle of nivolumab. These receptors were collected from a human donor with classical Hodgkin lymphoma.

This chain joins TRBV5-1 and TRBJ2-5; no definite D call. Trimming cost V 5 bases and J 5 bases, with 16 bases left between them. The CDR3 consists of 14 residues. Germline loops: CDR1 SGHRS, CDR2 YFSETQ. The CDR3 loop reads CASRPAMVGETQYF. The CDR3 DNA is TGCGCCAGCAGACCGGCTATGGTGGGGGAGACCCAGTACTTC.

This clone has just one count. The chain employs TRBV9 and TRBJ2-2; 7 bases agree with TRBD1. Germline CDR1 and CDR2: SGDLS and YYNGEE. V gave up 0 bases and J gave up 4 bases; unmatched junction bases: 9. This CDR3 has 17 amino acids. The CDR3 DNA is TGTGCCAGCAGCGTAGCTTTGGACAGGCAGGGCACCGGGGAGCTGTTTTTT. It translates to CASSVALDRQGTGELFF.